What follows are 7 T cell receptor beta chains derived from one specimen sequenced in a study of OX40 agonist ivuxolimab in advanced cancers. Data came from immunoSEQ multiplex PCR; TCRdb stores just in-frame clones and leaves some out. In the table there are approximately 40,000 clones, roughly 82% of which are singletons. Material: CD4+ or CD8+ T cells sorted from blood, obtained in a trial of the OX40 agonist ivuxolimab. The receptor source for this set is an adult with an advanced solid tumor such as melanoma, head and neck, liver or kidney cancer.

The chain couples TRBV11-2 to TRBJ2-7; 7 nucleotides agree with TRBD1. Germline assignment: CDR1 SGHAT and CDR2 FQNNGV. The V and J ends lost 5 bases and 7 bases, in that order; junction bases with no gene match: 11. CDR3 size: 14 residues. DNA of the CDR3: TGTGCCAGCAGCCCGATTGACAGGGAAGGGGAGCAGTACTTC. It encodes CASSPIDREGEQYF.

This CDR3 reads CASRGTARRNTIYF. The CDR3 nucleotides read TGTGCCAGCAGAGGGACAGCGCGGAGAAACACCATATATTTT. The chain has TRBV27 and TRBJ1-3; 7 positions agree with TRBD1. V lost 6 bases and J lost 5; bases outside the gene matches: 7. Looked up from germline, CDR1 is MNHEY and CDR2 is SMNVEV (reference sequence). CDR3 length equals 14 residues.

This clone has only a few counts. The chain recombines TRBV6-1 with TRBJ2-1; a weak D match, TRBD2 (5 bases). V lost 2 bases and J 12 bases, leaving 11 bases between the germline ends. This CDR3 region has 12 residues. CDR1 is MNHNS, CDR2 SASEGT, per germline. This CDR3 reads CASSERQGGQFF. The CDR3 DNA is TGTGCCAGCAGTGAACGGCAAGGAGGGCAGTTCTTC.

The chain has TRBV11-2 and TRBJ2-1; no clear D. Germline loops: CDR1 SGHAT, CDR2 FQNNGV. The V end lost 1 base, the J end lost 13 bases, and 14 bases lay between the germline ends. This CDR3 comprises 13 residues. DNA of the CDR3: TGTGCCAGCAGCTTAGTCGGCTTACAATCTCAGTTCTTC. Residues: CASSLVGLQSQFF. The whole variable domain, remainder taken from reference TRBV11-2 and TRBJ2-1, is EAGVAQSPRYKIIEKRQSVAFWCNPISGHATLYWYQQILGQGPKLLIQFQNNGVVDDSQLPKDRFSAERLKGVDSTLKIQPAKLEDSAVYLCASSLVGLQSQFFGPGTRLTVL.

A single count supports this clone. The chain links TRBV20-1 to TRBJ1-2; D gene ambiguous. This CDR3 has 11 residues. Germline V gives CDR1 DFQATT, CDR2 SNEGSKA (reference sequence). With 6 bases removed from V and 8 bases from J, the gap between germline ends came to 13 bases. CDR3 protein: CSASGFWGYTF. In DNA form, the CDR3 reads TGCAGTGCCTCGGGATTCTGGGGCTACACCTTC.

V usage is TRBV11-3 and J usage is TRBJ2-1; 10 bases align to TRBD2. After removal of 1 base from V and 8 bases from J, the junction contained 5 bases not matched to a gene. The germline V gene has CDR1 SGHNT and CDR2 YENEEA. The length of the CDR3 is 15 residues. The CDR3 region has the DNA TGTGCCAGCAGCTTAGCCCCCAGCGGGAGGGATGAGCAGTTCTTC. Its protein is CASSLAPSGRDEQFF.

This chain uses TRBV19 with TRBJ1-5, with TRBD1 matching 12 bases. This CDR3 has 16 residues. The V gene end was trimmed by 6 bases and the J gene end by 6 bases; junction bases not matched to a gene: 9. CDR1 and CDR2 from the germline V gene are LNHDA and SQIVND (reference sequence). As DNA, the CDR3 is TGTGCCAGTAGAAGGTCCGGGACAGGGGGCGGTCAGCCCCAGCATTTT. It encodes CASRRSGTGGGQPQHF.